The source of this T cell receptor (beta chain) is a study of T cell responses to AZD1222 COVID-19 vaccine. The CDR3 extends over 17 amino acids. The trim removed 1 base at V and 3 bases at J, leaving 7 bases unmatched. Germline CDR1 reads MGHRA; CDR2 reads YSYEKL. Sequenced by immunoSEQ multiplex PCR; TCRdb stores in-frame clones only, minus some. The table records some 140,000 clones, about 94% of them present only once. The source material was peripheral blood, sampled on day 0 of AZD1222 vaccination. The TCR sequence derives from an adult in good health. The gene calls are TRBV4-1 and TRBJ1-5; 9 bases align to TRBD1. CDR3 nucleotides: TGCGCCAGCAGCCAAGGGACCGGGACAGGGTTCAATCAGCCCCAGCATTTT. Translated, it gives CASSQGTGTGFNQPQHF.